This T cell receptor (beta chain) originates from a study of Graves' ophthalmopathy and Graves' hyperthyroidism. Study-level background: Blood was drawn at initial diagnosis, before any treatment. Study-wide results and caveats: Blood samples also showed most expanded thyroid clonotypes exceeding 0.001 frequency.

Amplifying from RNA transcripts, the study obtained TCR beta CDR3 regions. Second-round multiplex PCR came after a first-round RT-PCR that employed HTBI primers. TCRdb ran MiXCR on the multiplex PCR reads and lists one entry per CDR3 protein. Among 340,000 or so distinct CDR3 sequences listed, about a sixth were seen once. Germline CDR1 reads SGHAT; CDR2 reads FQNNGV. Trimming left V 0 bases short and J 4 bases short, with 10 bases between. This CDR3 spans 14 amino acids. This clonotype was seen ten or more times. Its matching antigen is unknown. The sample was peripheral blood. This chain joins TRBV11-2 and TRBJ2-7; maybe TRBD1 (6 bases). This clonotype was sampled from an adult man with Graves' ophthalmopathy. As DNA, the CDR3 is TGTGCCAGCAGCTTAGATCTACAGGGTTACGAGCAGTACTTC. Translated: CASSLDLQGYEQYF.